One and the same sample provided the 5 T cell receptor beta chains below, sequenced in a study of spatial heterogeneity in lung cancer. Each CDR3 protein gets one entry after TCRdb re-called the 5' RACE reads with MiXCR. Seen here are 110,000 or so distinct CDR3 sequences, under 14% observed once, and the top ten hold 20% to 25%. Time point here: blood at routine non-recurrence follow-up after resection. The starting material was PBMCs, obtained at follow-up. The receptors stem from a female donor with early-stage non-small cell lung cancer.

V usage is TRBV20-1 and J usage is TRBJ2-1; D perhaps matches TRBD2 (5 bases). Deletions cut 6 bases from V and 7 bases from J, with 16 bases between. The CDR3 has 13 amino acids. Germline-derived CDR1 and CDR2 are DFQATT and SNEGSKA (reference sequence). The CDR3 DNA follows: TGCAGTGCCAATGGACTTCCGAGAAATGAGCAGTTCTTC. Translating it yields CSANGLPRNEQFF.

This clonotype was observed a few times. The chain is built from TRBV11-3 and TRBJ2-1, with D hard to call. This CDR3 region has 15 residues. CDR1 SGHNT and CDR2 YENEEA come from the germline V gene. V was clipped by 1 base and J by 5 bases, with 12 bases between them. CDR3 coding DNA: TGTGCCAGCAGCTTAGCATGGGGATTTGACAATGAGCAGTTCTTC. Amino acids: CASSLAWGFDNEQFF. Full variable domain (missing parts from reference TRBV11-3 and TRBJ2-1): EAGVVQSPRYKIIEKKQPVAFWCNPISGHNTLYWYLQNLGQGPELLIRYENEEAVDDSQLPKDRFSAERLKGVDSTLKIQPAELGDSAVYLCASSLAWGFDNEQFFGPGTRLTVL.

V usage is TRBV29-1 and J usage is TRBJ2-7; TRBD2 aligns across 12 bases. The CDR3 contains 13 residues. The V segment lost 6 bases and the J segment 3 bases; nucleotides outside the gene matches: 3. Germline CDR1 is SQVTM and CDR2 is ANQGSEA. The CDR3 DNA sequence: TGCAGCGTAGGGACTAGCGGGTTCTACGAGCAGTACTTC. This codes for CSVGTSGFYEQYF.

A word on this clonotype: Sequence at one end of the junction differs from germline and may be a read error. The CDR3, as DNA: TGTGCCAGCAGCCAAGGAGATTCTGGTAAACAGCCCCGGCATTTT. Translating gives CASSQGDSGKQPRHF. The chain uses TRBV3-1 and TRBJ1-5; D gene uncertain. CDR1 is LGHDT, CDR2 YNNKEL, per germline (reference sequence). The CDR3 loop spans 15 amino acids.

This clonotype was seen many times. This chain links TRBV7-2 with TRBJ2-1; weak D call: TRBD2 (5 bases). Germline V gives CDR1 SGHTA, CDR2 FQGNSA. V lost 1 base, J lost 15 bases, and 22 bases lay in between. This CDR3 comprises 15 residues. CDR3 in amino acids: CASSLEGRTSQGRFF. Written as DNA, the CDR3 is TGTGCCAGCAGCTTAGAAGGCCGGACTTCTCAAGGTCGGTTCTTC.